A selection of T cell receptor beta chains follows, all from one sample in a study of shared clonotypes between healthy human individuals. The assay was immunoSEQ multiplex PCR, and TCRdb's table has in-frame clones only and misses some. The sample includes millions of clones, more than 80% of them seen just once. The sample consisted of naive CD4+ T cells sorted from blood. The receptors derive from a man in his late teens or twenties in good health. CDR3s include the opening cysteine and the closing phenylalanine or tryptophan. The D gene is left open where the match is weak. Only some rows state a clone size, as once, few, many or a class for expanded clones.

clone_size j_call d_call v_call cdr3_nt cdr3_aa
- TRBJ2-3 - TRBV5-1 TGCGCCAGCAGCTTAAGGCCCTTAGATACGCAGTATTTT CASSLRPLDTQYF
- TRBJ2-5 - TRBV30 TGTGCCTGGAGGCTGGCATCTCTCCCAGAGACCCAGTACTTC CAWRLASLPETQYF
once TRBJ1-3 - TRBV7-9 TGTGCCAGCAGCTTAAGCATCTCTGGAAACACCATATATTTT CASSLSISGNTIYF
- TRBJ2-7 - TRBV5-1 TGCGCCAGCAGCTTGATGGACTCTAGAGCCGAGCAGTACTTC CASSLMDSRAEQYF
- TRBJ1-6 - TRBV5-1 TGCGCCAGCAGCTTGGATTCCGGGGTTTCACCCCTCCACTTT CASSLDSGVSPLHF
- TRBJ1-5 - TRBV6-6 TGTGCCAGCAGTTCATTGGGTCAGCCCCAGCATTTT CASSSLGQPQHF
- TRBJ2-5 - TRBV15 TGTGCCACCAGCAGAGTATCAGGTGCGGAGACCCAGTACTTC CATSRVSGAETQYF
- TRBJ2-7 TRBD2 TRBV9 TGTGCCAGCAGCGCGGATAGCGGGAGGGCAAGCGAGCAGTACTTC CASSADSGRASEQYF
- TRBJ1-5 TRBD1 TRBV7-2 TGTGCCAGCAGCTTCGGGGACAGGGGGTTACAGCCCCAGCATTTT CASSFGDRGLQPQHF
- TRBJ1-2 - TRBV7-9 TGTGCCAGCAGCTTTTCCCTAGGGGATCTGGGGTATGGCTACACCTTC CASSFSLGDLGYGYTF
- TRBJ1-4 TRBD1 TRBV7-2 TGTGCCAGCAGCCGAGGTGGGACAGGGAAGCGGGAGTGGGAAAAACTGTTTTTT CASSRGGTGKREWEKLFF
- TRBJ2-5 TRBD2 TRBV5-1 TGCGCCAGCAGCCAAAGACTAGCAGAAGCCAAAGAGACCCAGTACTTC CASSQRLAEAKETQYF
- TRBJ1-4 - TRBV18 TGTGCCAGCGGGTGGGACGGAGGCCTGTTTTTT CASGWDGGLFF
- TRBJ2-6 - TRBV27 TGTGCCAGCAGTGGCCTGTCTGGGGCCAACGTCCTGACTTTC CASSGLSGANVLTF
few TRBJ1-5 - TRBV19 TGTGCCAGTAGTATGCCGGGGACCCAGCATTTT CASSMPGTQHF
once TRBJ1-6 TRBD1 TRBV5-1 TGCGCCAGCAGCCCTGGACAGGGCGGGGGTTCACCCCTCCACTTT CASSPGQGGGSPLHF
- TRBJ2-1 TRBD1 TRBV30 TGTGCCCGTCACACCGGACAGGGGAACAATGAGCAGTTCTTC CARHTGQGNNEQFF
- TRBJ2-7 - TRBV6-1 TGTGCCAGCAGAGTTTCCGGGGCCTACGAGCAGTACTTC CASRVSGAYEQYF
- TRBJ2-5 - TRBV10-3 TGTGCCATCAGTGAGTCGGGCCAGGAAGAGACCCAGTACTTC CAISESGQEETQYF
once TRBJ1-3 - TRBV25-1 TGTGCCAGCAGTGAAACTCAGGGGAGAGGAAACACCATATATTTT CASSETQGRGNTIYF
- TRBJ2-7 - TRBV7-2 TGTGCCAGCAGCTTAGTGGCTAGTGGCGAGCAGTACTTC CASSLVASGEQYF
- TRBJ2-7 TRBD2 TRBV7-9 TGTGCCAGCAGCTTAGAACTAGCGGGACCCTACGAGCAGTACTTC CASSLELAGPYEQYF
once TRBJ1-1 - TRBV5-1 TGCGCCAGCAGCTTGGTGGCACCAAAGTACAGTGAAGCTTTCTTT CASSLVAPKYSEAFF
- TRBJ2-7 - TRBV19 TGTGCCAGTAGTATCGGGGGTTCCTACGAGCAGTACTTC CASSIGGSYEQYF
- TRBJ2-1 - TRBV11-1 TGTGCCAGCAGCTTTACCTCCTACAATGAGCAGTTCTTC CASSFTSYNEQFF
- TRBJ2-7 - TRBV28 TGTGCCAGCAGTCAACTAGACTCCTACGAGCAGTACTTC CASSQLDSYEQYF
- TRBJ2-3 TRBD2 TRBV5-1 TGCGCCAGCAGCTTGGAAGGGCGGGGGGCCCGCGCGCAGTATTTT CASSLEGRGARAQYF
few TRBJ2-7 - TRBV14 TGTGCCAGCAGCCAAGATGGAAGACAAGTCAGGGACTTC CASSQDGRQVRDF
- TRBJ1-4 TRBD1 TRBV5-1 TGCGCCAGCAGCTCGGGGACAGGGGGCGACGTTGAAAAACTGTTTTTT CASSSGTGGDVEKLFF
- TRBJ2-7 - TRBV29-1 TGCAGCGTTGGGCGAGGGATCCACGAGCAGTACTTC CSVGRGIHEQYF
- TRBJ1-1 - TRBV23-1 TGCGCCAGCAGTCACCGGGGAAGGGGGGTGGCTGAAGCTTTCTTT CASSHRGRGVAEAFF
- TRBJ1-1 TRBD1 TRBV7-9 TGTGCCAGCAACCCCGGCGGACAGGGTTACGAAGCTTTCTTT CASNPGGQGYEAFF
once TRBJ2-1 TRBD1 TRBV7-2 TGTGCCAGCAGCCGGGACAGTCGTACCAATGAGCAGTTCTTC CASSRDSRTNEQFF
- TRBJ2-2 TRBD2 TRBV19 TGTGCCAGTCGGGCCGTAGCGGGGGCCGGGGAGCTGTTTTTT CASRAVAGAGELFF
- TRBJ1-1 - TRBV10-3 TGTGCCATAGCCGCCTCGGGGATGAACACTGAAGCTTTCTTT CAIAASGMNTEAFF
- TRBJ2-2 TRBD2 TRBV10-1 TGCGCCAGCAGTGAGTCGGTAGCGGGGGCCGGGGAGCTGTTTTTT CASSESVAGAGELFF
- TRBJ2-7 TRBD1 TRBV6-6 TGTGCCAGCAGCCCCCTGGGACAGTCGACCTACGAGCAGTACTTC CASSPLGQSTYEQYF